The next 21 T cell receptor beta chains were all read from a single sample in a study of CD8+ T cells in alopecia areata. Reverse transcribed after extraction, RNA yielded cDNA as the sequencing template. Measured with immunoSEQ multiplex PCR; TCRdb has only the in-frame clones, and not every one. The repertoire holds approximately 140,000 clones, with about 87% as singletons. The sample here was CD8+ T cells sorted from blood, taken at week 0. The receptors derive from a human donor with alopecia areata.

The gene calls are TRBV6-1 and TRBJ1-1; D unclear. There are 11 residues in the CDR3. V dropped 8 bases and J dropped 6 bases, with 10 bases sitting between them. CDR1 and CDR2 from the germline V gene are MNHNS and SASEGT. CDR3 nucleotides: TGTGCCAGCGGGAACATCCCTGAAGCTTTCTTT. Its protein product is CASGNIPEAFF.

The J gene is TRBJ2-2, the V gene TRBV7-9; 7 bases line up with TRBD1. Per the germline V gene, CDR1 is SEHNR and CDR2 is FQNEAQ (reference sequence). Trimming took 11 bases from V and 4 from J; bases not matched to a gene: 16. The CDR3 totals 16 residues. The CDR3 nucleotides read TGTGCCGGATTCGGACAGGATCACCGCGGCACCGGGGAGCTGTTTTTT. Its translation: CAGFGQDHRGTGELFF.

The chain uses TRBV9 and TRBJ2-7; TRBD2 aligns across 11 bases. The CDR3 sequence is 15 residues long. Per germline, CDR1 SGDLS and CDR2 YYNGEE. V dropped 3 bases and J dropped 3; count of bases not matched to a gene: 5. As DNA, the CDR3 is TGTGCCAGCAGCGATGGGACTAGCGGAGTCTACGAGCAGTACTTC. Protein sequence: CASSDGTSGVYEQYF.

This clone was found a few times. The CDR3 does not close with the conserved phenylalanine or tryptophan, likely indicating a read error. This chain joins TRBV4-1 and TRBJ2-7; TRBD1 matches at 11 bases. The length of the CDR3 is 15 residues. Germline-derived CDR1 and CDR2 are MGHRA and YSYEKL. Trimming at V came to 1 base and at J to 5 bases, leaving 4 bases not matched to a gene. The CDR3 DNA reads TGCGCCAGCAGCCAAGTGGGACAGGGGGTCGACGAGCAGTACCTC. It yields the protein CASSQVGQGVDEQYL.

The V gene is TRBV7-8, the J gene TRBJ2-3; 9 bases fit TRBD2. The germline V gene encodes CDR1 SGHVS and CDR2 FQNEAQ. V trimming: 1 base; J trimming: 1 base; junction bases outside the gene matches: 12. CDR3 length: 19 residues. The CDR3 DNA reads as TGTGCCAGCAGCTTAGTGGCTAGCGGGACAGAGCGGGGCACAGATACGCAGTATTTT. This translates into CASSLVASGTERGTDTQYF.

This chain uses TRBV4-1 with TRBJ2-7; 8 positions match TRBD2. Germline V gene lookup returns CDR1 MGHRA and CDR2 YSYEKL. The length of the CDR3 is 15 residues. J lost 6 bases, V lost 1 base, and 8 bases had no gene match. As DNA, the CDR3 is TGCGCCAGCAGCCAAGCAGTAGCGGGAAATTCCGAGCAGTACTTC. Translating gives CASSQAVAGNSEQYF.

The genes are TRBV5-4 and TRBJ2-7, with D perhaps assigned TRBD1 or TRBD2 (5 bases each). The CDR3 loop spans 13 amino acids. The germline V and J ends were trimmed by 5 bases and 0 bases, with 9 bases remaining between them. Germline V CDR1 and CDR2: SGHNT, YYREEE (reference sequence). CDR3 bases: TGTGCCAGCAGTTGGGACCTCTCCTACGAGCAGTACTTC. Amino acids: CASSWDLSYEQYF.

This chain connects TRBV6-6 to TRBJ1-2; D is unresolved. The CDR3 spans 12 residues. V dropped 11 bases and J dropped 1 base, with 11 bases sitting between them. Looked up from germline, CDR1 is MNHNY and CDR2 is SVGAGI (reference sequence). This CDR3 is CAGGGDNYGYTF. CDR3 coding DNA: TGTGCCGGCGGCGGAGATAACTATGGCTACACCTTC.

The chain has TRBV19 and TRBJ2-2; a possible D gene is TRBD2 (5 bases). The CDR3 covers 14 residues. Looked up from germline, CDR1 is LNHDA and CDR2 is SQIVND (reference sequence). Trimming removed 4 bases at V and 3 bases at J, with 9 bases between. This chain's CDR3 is CASSRLSDTGELFF. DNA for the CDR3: TGTGCCAGTAGTAGACTAAGCGACACCGGGGAGCTGTTTTTT. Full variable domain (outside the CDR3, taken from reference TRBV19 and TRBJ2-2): DGGITQSPKYLFRKEGQNVTLSCEQNLNHDAMYWYRQDPGQGLRLIYYSQIVNDFQKGDIAEGYSVSREKKESFPLTVTSAQKNPTAFYLCASSRLSDTGELFFGEGSRLTVL.

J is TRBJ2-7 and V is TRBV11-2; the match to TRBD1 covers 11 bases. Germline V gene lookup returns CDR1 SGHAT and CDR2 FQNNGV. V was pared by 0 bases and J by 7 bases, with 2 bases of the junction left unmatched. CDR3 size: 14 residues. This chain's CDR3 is CASSLEGTGGEQYF. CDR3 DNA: TGTGCCAGCAGCTTAGAGGGGACAGGGGGTGAGCAGTACTTC.

The CDR3 spells CASSHQGHTTDTQYF. CDR3 DNA sequence: TGTGCCAGCAGCCACCAGGGTCATACCACAGATACGCAGTATTTT. The chain is built from TRBV6-5 and TRBJ2-3; possible D gene TRBD1, 5 bases. The germline V gene has CDR1 MNHEY and CDR2 SVGAGI. Trimming took off 6 bases at V and 2 bases at J, with 15 bases between the two ends. This CDR3 comprises 15 residues.

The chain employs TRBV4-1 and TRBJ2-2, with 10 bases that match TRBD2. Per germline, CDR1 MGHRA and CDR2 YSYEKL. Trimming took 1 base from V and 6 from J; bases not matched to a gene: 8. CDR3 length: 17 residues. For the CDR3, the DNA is TGCGCCAGCAGCCAAGTGTCGCCTAGCGGGGGATCCGGGGAGCTGTTTTTT. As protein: CASSQVSPSGGSGELFF.

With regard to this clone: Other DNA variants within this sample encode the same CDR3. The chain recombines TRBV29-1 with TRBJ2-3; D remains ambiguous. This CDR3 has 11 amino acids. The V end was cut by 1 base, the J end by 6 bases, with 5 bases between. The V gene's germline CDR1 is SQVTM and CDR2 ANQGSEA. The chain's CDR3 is CSVEGLDTQYF. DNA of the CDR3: TGCAGCGTTGAAGGTTTGGATACGCAGTATTTT.

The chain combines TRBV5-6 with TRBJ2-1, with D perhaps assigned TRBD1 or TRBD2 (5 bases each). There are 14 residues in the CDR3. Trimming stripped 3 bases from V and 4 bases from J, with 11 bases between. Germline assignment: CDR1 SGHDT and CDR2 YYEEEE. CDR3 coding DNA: TGTGCCAGCAGCTACCGGGACGGTTACAATGAGCAGTTCTTC. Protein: CASSYRDGYNEQFF.

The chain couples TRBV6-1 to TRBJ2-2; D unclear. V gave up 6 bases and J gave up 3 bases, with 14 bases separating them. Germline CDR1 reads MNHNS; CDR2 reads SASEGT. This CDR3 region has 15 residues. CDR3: CASRIGRYDTGELFF. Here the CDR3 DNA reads TGTGCCAGCAGAATTGGACGGTACGACACCGGGGAGCTGTTTTTT.

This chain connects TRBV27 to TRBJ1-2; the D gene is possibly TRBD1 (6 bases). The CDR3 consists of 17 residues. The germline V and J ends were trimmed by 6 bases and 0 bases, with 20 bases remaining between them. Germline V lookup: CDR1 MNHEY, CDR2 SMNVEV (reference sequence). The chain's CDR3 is CASSSSRDTEANYGYTF. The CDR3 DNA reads TGTGCCAGCAGCTCCTCCCGGGACACCGAAGCTAACTATGGCTACACCTTC.

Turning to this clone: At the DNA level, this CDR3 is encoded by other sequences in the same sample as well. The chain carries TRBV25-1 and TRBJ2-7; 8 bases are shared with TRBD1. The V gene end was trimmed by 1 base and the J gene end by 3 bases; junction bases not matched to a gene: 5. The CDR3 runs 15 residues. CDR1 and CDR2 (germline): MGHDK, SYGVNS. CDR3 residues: CASSEFRGQDYEQYF. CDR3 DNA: TGTGCCAGCAGTGAATTTAGGGGACAGGACTACGAGCAGTACTTC.

CDR3 protein: CASSLTGAAYGYTF. CDR3 nucleotides: TGTGCCAGCAGTCTGACAGGGGCCGCCTATGGCTACACCTTC. J is TRBJ1-2 and V is TRBV27; TRBD1 aligns across 8 bases. This CDR3 comprises 14 residues. Germline loops: CDR1 MNHEY, CDR2 SMNVEV (reference sequence). V was pared by 5 bases and J by 4 bases, with 6 bases of the junction left unmatched.

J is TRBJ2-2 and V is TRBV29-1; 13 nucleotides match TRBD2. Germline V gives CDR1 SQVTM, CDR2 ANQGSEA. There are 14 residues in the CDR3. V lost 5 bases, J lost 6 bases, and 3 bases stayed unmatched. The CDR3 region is CSVPGLAGPGELFF. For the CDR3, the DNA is TGCAGCGTTCCGGGACTAGCGGGGCCCGGGGAGCTGTTTTTT.

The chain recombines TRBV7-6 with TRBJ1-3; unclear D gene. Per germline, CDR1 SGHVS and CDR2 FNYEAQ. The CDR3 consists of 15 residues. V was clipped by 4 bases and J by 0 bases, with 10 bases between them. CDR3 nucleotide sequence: TGTGCCAGCAGCTCACTGACCGACTCTGGAAACACCATATATTTT. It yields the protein CASSSLTDSGNTIYF.

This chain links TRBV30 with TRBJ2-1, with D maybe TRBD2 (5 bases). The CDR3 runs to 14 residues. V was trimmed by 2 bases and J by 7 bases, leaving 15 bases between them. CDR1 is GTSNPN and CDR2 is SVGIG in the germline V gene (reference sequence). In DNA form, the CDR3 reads TGTGCCTGGAGTCTCGGCGGGTACGGGAATGAGCAGTTCTTC. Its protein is CAWSLGGYGNEQFF.